A selection of T cell receptor beta chains follows, all from one sample in a study of blood T cell repertoires in COVID-19. Produced via immunoSEQ multiplex PCR; TCRdb's table is partial and in-frame only. The data contain some 140,000 clones, approximately 79% of them singletons. Sequenced: peripheral blood. These receptors all stem from a man between 60 and 70 years old with acute or convalescent COVID-19. Each CDR3 is given with its conserved first and last residue. A D gene is named only where the DNA matches it firmly. Some rows mark clone size as missing; the rest say once, few, many or name a class of expanded clone.

DNA,CDR3,size,V,D,J
TGTGCCATAACGGGAGGGCCAGCCTACAATGAGCAGTTCTTC,CAITGGPAYNEQFF,.,TRBV21-1,.,TRBJ2-1
TGCGCCAGCACCACCGGGGTAAATAGGCCGAACACTGAAGCTTTCTTT,CASTTGVNRPNTEAFF,.,TRBV5-1,.,TRBJ1-1
TGTGCCAGCAGCTTGGGGATTAGGCGGGTGAGCACAGATACGCAGTATTTT,CASSLGIRRVSTDTQYF,.,TRBV11-2,.,TRBJ2-3
TGTGCAAGTCGCTCCCCAGGGGGGACTCTCCCCTGCCCTGAAGCTTTCTTT,CASRSPGGTLPCPEAFF,.,TRBV12-2,.,TRBJ1-1
TGCAGTGCTAGTCTCTCGGGGGGAGGAGGGACCCAGTACTTC,CSASLSGGGGTQYF,.,TRBV20-1,TRBD2,TRBJ2-5
TGCAGTGCTAGTACTAGCGGGAGGGCCGAAAACACCGGGGAGCTGTTTTTT,CSASTSGRAENTGELFF,.,TRBV20-1,TRBD2,TRBJ2-2
TGTGCCAGTAGTATAGATCCCGGCACAGATACGCAGTATTTT,CASSIDPGTDTQYF,.,TRBV19,.,TRBJ2-3
TGTGCCAGCAGTCCCCGGACAGGGGTGACCTACGAGCAGTACTTC,CASSPRTGVTYEQYF,.,TRBV6-5,TRBD1,TRBJ2-7
TGTGCCAGCACCCTAGCGGGGTCGAACACCGGGGAGCTGTTTTTT,CASTLAGSNTGELFF,.,TRBV28,TRBD2,TRBJ2-2
TGTGCCTGGGGGACAGGGGGCGCGGGACAGCCCCAGCATTTT,CAWGTGGAGQPQHF,.,TRBV30,TRBD1,TRBJ1-5
TGTGCCACGAATAGCGGTGGAGGGACAGATACGCAGTATTTT,CATNSGGGTDTQYF,few,TRBV19,.,TRBJ2-3
TGCAGCGTTGGGGGGGTGCCCACAGATACGCAGTATTTT,CSVGGVPTDTQYF,.,TRBV29-1,.,TRBJ2-3
TGTGCCAGCAGCCCACCGGGACTAGTGGGTACCGGGGAGCTGTTTTTT,CASSPPGLVGTGELFF,.,TRBV7-2,TRBD2,TRBJ2-2
TGTGCCAGCAGCCTTACGCGGGACAGAAATCAGCCCCAGCATTTT,CASSLTRDRNQPQHF,.,TRBV5-8,TRBD1,TRBJ1-5
TGCGCCAGCAGCCAAGGGACTAGCGGGAGTCCGGATACGCAGTATTTT,CASSQGTSGSPDTQYF,.,TRBV4-3,TRBD2,TRBJ2-3
TGCAGCGTGTTTCCTCGACAGGGGGCCGGGGAGACCCAGTACTTC,CSVFPRQGAGETQYF,.,TRBV29-1,TRBD1,TRBJ2-5
TGTGCCAGCAGTTCCGGACAGCACTACAATGAGCAGTTCTTC,CASSSGQHYNEQFF,.,TRBV28,.,TRBJ2-1
TGTGCCAGCAGTCCCCCTACAGGGGCCCTCACAGATACGCAGTATTTT,CASSPPTGALTDTQYF,.,TRBV28,TRBD1,TRBJ2-3
TGTGCCAGCACCGTATGGGAGACCTCGGATCAGCCCCAGCATTTT,CASTVWETSDQPQHF,.,TRBV6-5,.,TRBJ1-5
TGCGCCAGCAGCCAAGAGGGACAGGGATATGAAAAACTGTTTTTT,CASSQEGQGYEKLFF,.,TRBV4-3,TRBD1,TRBJ1-4
TGTGCCAGCAGCCAAGAGTGGAGGGGTGGGCACGAGCAGTACTTC,CASSQEWRGGHEQYF,.,TRBV4-2,.,TRBJ2-7
TGTGCCAGCCCACCGGGACTAGACCTAAATGAGCAGTTCTTC,CASPPGLDLNEQFF,.,TRBV2,TRBD2,TRBJ2-1
TGTGCCAGCAGTTACCTTTCGGGACAGGGATCCGAGCAGTACTTC,CASSYLSGQGSEQYF,.,TRBV6-5,TRBD1,TRBJ2-7
TGTGCCAGTAGTGCCCAGGCGGGCACCGGGGAGCTGTTTTTT,CASSAQAGTGELFF,.,TRBV19,.,TRBJ2-2
TGTGCCAGCGGGCTTTTACATGAGCAGTTCTTC,CASGLLHEQFF,.,TRBV28,.,TRBJ2-1
TGTGCCAGCAGCCAAATAAGACTAGCGGGAGGGCCAAGCGACAATGAGCAGTTCTTC,CASSQIRLAGGPSDNEQFF,once,TRBV3-1/TRBV3-2,TRBD2,TRBJ2-1
TGTGCCAGTAGTATTATCGGACTAAATAATTCACCCCTCCACTTT,CASSIIGLNNSPLHF,few,TRBV19,.,TRBJ1-6
TGTGCCAGCAGTTTAACTGACGACAGTCCAGCTTTCTTT,CASSLTDDSPAFF,few,TRBV12-3/TRBV12-4,.,TRBJ1-1
TGTGCCAGCAGCTTAGCGTACAATGAGCAGTTCTTC,CASSLAYNEQFF,.,TRBV7-3,.,TRBJ2-1
TGTGCCAGCAGAGGAGCGGGAGTGGAGACCCAGTACTTC,CASRGAGVETQYF,.,TRBV28,TRBD2,TRBJ2-5
TGTGCCTGGAGTACTGGACTAGCGGGAAACAACGAGCAGTACTTC,CAWSTGLAGNNEQYF,.,TRBV30,TRBD2,TRBJ2-7
TGTGCCAGCTCACCCACACGCGGGACAGACCTTGAAGCTTTCTTT,CASSPTRGTDLEAFF,.,TRBV18,TRBD1,TRBJ1-1
TGTGCCAGCGTAGTAGAGGGATATGGCTACACCTTC,CASVVEGYGYTF,.,TRBV2,.,TRBJ1-2
TGTGCCATCAGTGATCTGGCTTACGAGCAGTACTTC,CAISDLAYEQYF,once,TRBV10-3,.,TRBJ2-7
TGTGCCATCACCCAGGGTTTTGAGCAGTTCTTC,CAITQGFEQFF,.,TRBV28,.,TRBJ2-1
TGTGCCAGCAGCCGGGACAGGGGGCCCACTGAAGCTTTCTTT,CASSRDRGPTEAFF,.,TRBV7-2,TRBD1,TRBJ1-1
TGTGCCAGCAGCCTTCAGGGTCAGAACACTGAAGCTTTCTTT,CASSLQGQNTEAFF,once,TRBV13,.,TRBJ1-1
TGTGCCAGCTCATCAAGCTTAGCGGGAGCCTACGAGCAGTACTTC,CASSSSLAGAYEQYF,.,TRBV18,TRBD2,TRBJ2-7
TGTGCCAGCAGCCCCCGACTAGTGAACACCGGGGAGCTGTTTTTT,CASSPRLVNTGELFF,.,TRBV28,.,TRBJ2-2
TGTGCCAGCAGCTACAGGGGCCCGGATCAGCCCCAGCATTTT,CASSYRGPDQPQHF,.,TRBV7-2,TRBD1,TRBJ1-5
TGCAGCCGCATATGCGATAGGACAGGTCGCCGGATCCGGCCTTGCGAGACCCAGTACTTC,CSRICDRTGRRIRPCETQYF,.,TRBV29-1,TRBD1,TRBJ2-5
TGTGCCAGCGGCAGGGTAGGAGAGACCCAGTACTTC,CASGRVGETQYF,few,TRBV9,.,TRBJ2-5
TGTGCCAGCAGCTCCGGAGGGTCTTCCTACGAGCAGTACTTC,CASSSGGSSYEQYF,.,TRBV7-3,.,TRBJ2-7
TGCAGTGCTAGTGGCGCGGTTACTCTTAGGGGAGAGACCCAGTACTTC,CSASGAVTLRGETQYF,.,TRBV20-1,.,TRBJ2-5
TGTGCCAGCAGCTCTCCAGGGAATCCTACGGCGCCCCTCCACTTT,CASSSPGNPTAPLHF,.,TRBV5-5,.,TRBJ1-6
TGTGCCAGCTCACTACAGGGCAGGGAAGAGACCCAGTACTTC,CASSLQGREETQYF,.,TRBV18,.,TRBJ2-5
TGCGCCAGCAGCCAAGATCTTGTCAGGGGCGATGAGCAGTTCTTC,CASSQDLVRGDEQFF,.,TRBV4-3,.,TRBJ2-1
TGCGCCAGCAGCGCCGGGGGGGCAGATACGCAGTATTTT,CASSAGGADTQYF,.,TRBV5-1,TRBD2,TRBJ2-3
TGTGCCAGCAGCTTGGGACTAGCGGGAGGAGAGACCCAGTACTTC,CASSLGLAGGETQYF,.,TRBV7-8,TRBD2,TRBJ2-5
TGTGCCAGCAGCGTCAGAATAACCACAGATACGCAGTATTTT,CASSVRITTDTQYF,.,TRBV9,.,TRBJ2-3
TGCAGCGTTGAAGCGGGACAGGGGGCGTACGAGCAGTACTTC,CSVEAGQGAYEQYF,.,TRBV29-1,TRBD1,TRBJ2-7
TGTGCCAGCAGCCTCGCCTCTGGCTTAAATTCACCCCTCCACTTT,CASSLASGLNSPLHF,.,TRBV6-5,.,TRBJ1-6
TGTGCCAGCAGTCTACAGGGGAACAATGAAAAACTGTTTTTT,CASSLQGNNEKLFF,.,TRBV2,TRBD1,TRBJ1-4
TGCGCCAGCAGACGACTAGCGGGAGATTTCGGAGAGCAGTTCTTC,CASRRLAGDFGEQFF,.,TRBV4-1,TRBD2,TRBJ2-1
TGTGCCAGTAGTACCGGACTAGCCGGCACAGATACGCAGTATTTT,CASSTGLAGTDTQYF,.,TRBV19,TRBD2,TRBJ2-3
TGTGCCAGCAGCTTAGAATCACTAGCGGGTTCGACCCAGTACTTC,CASSLESLAGSTQYF,.,TRBV7-8,TRBD2,TRBJ2-5
TGTGCCACCAGTGACACCGGGCAGGGAGGTCTCCAGCCCCAGCATTTT,CATSDTGQGGLQPQHF,.,TRBV24-1,.,TRBJ1-5
TGTGCCACCAGTGATACTAGCGGATCCTACAATGAGCAGTTCTTC,CATSDTSGSYNEQFF,.,TRBV24-1,TRBD2,TRBJ2-1
TGTGCCAGCTCACCACCGGACAAGGTCACTGAAGCTTTCTTT,CASSPPDKVTEAFF,.,TRBV18,.,TRBJ1-1
TGTGCCAGCCGGAGGCTAGCGGGAGGGGGAGGCACAGATACGCAGTATTTT,CASRRLAGGGGTDTQYF,.,TRBV11-2,TRBD2,TRBJ2-3